The 18 T cell receptor beta chains given below trace back to one sample, sequenced in a study of T cell responses to AZD1222 COVID-19 vaccine. Data came from immunoSEQ multiplex PCR; TCRdb stores just in-frame clones and leaves some out. Of approximately 120,000 clones listed, 70% to 90% are singletons. Sequenced material: peripheral blood, taken on day 0 of AZD1222 vaccination. These receptors were taken from an adult in good health.

Here the CDR3 reads CASSLAPGTTQETQYF. Written as DNA, the CDR3 is TGTGCCAGCAGCTTAGCCCCCGGGACAACCCAAGAGACCCAGTACTTC. The chain combines TRBV7-9 with TRBJ2-5; D might be TRBD1 (6 bases). V lost 0 bases to trimming and J lost 1 base, with 12 bases between them. The CDR3 contains 16 residues. The germline V gene encodes CDR1 SEHNR and CDR2 FQNEAQ (reference sequence).

This chain uses TRBV6-2 or TRBV6-3 with TRBJ2-1, with D unclear. V was shortened by 4 bases and J by 0 bases, with 13 bases between the two germline ends. CDR1 is MNHEY and CDR2 is SVGEGT in the germline V gene. The CDR3 extends over 16 amino acids. This chain's CDR3 is CASSSTPRTSYNEQFF. The CDR3 DNA reads TGTGCCAGCAGTTCGACCCCTAGGACCTCCTACAATGAGCAGTTCTTC.

The chain carries TRBV7-7 and TRBJ2-7, with 10 bases lining up with TRBD1. Germline loops: CDR1 SSHAT, CDR2 FNYEAQ (reference sequence). The CDR3 spans 15 residues. Germline trimming cut 0 bases from V and 3 bases from J; bases unmatched to any gene: 2. CDR3 bases: TGTGCCAGCAGCTTAGCGGGACAGGGGAACTACGAGCAGTACTTC. Translated, it gives CASSLAGQGNYEQYF. Supplemented by reference TRBV7-7 and TRBJ2-7, the full variable domain reads GAGVSQSPRYKVTKRGQDVTLRCDPISSHATLYWYQQALGQGPEFLTYFNYEAQPDKSGLPSDRFSAERPEGSISTLTIQRTEQRDSAMYRCASSLAGQGNYEQYFGPGTRLTVT.

The CDR3 sequence is CASSRGLRWTEAFF. CDR3 nucleotide sequence: TGTGCCAGCAGCCGCGGACTACGATGGACTGAAGCTTTCTTT. V usage is TRBV9 and J usage is TRBJ1-1; no firm D call. CDR1 is SGDLS, CDR2 YYNGEE, per germline. The V and J ends lost 4 bases and 5 bases respectively, with 15 bases between them. The CDR3 is 14 amino acids.

V and J are TRBV5-1 and TRBJ1-1; 10 bases align to TRBD1. The trim removed 4 bases at V and 10 bases at J, leaving 13 bases unmatched. Per germline, CDR1 SGHRS and CDR2 YFSETQ. This CDR3 spans 15 amino acids. CDR3: CASSLDPGTGVIAFF. DNA for the CDR3: TGCGCCAGCAGCCTCGACCCCGGGACAGGGGTAATAGCTTTCTTT. Filled out from reference TRBV5-1 and TRBJ1-1, the complete variable domain reads KAGVTQTPRYLIKTRGQQVTLSCSPISGHRSVSWYQQTPGQGLQFLFEYFSETQRNKGNFPGRFSGRQFSNSRSEMNVSTLELGDSALYLCASSLDPGTGVIAFFGQGTRLTVV.

The rearrangement uses TRBV14 and TRBJ1-1; no definite D call. V was cut by 3 bases and J by 1 base, with 9 bases left in between. This CDR3 contains 14 residues. Germline values: CDR1 SGHDN, CDR2 FVKESK. CDR3: CASSHLGWNTEAFF. The CDR3 DNA sequence: TGTGCCAGCAGCCACCTGGGGTGGAACACTGAAGCTTTCTTT.

The J gene is TRBJ2-7, the V gene TRBV19; D remains unclear. V lost 4 bases and J 7 bases, leaving 14 bases between the germline ends. Germline V gene data show CDR1 as LNHDA and CDR2 as SQIVND (reference sequence). There are 13 residues in the CDR3. The CDR3 DNA is TGTGCCAGTAGTACTGGGCCGCCCTCGGAGCAGTACTTC. This sequence encodes CASSTGPPSEQYF.

V and J are TRBV9 and TRBJ1-2; D remains ambiguous. This CDR3 has 13 residues. Trimming cost V 0 bases and J 4 bases, with 7 bases left between them. Germline lookup yields CDR1 SGDLS and CDR2 YYNGEE. DNA for the CDR3: TGTGCCAGCAGCGTAGACAGTGCCTATGGCTACACCTTC. Encoded protein: CASSVDSAYGYTF.

The chain links TRBV2 to TRBJ2-5, with TRBD2 matching over 7 bases. Germline V CDR1 and CDR2: SNHLY, FYNNEI. CDR3 length: 13 residues. V shed 4 bases, J shed 5 bases, and the junction held 4 bases outside the gene matches. The CDR3 is CASSGGDYETQYF. The CDR3 nucleotides read TGTGCCAGCAGTGGGGGGGACTATGAGACCCAGTACTTC.

The chain couples TRBV6-1 to TRBJ1-1, with D uncertain. This CDR3 has 13 residues. V shed 3 bases and J shed 0 bases, with 5 bases lying between them. The germline CDR1 and CDR2 sequences are MNHNS and SASEGT. The CDR3 reads CASSDIMNTEAFF. In DNA, the CDR3 is TGTGCCAGCAGTGACATAATGAACACTGAAGCTTTCTTT.

The chain carries TRBV7-2 and TRBJ2-5; D call uncertain. This CDR3 is 15 amino acids long. V was pared by 5 bases and J by 7 bases, with 20 bases between. Germline CDR1 and CDR2: SGHTA and FQGNSA. CDR3: CASSARTAPLTTQYF. The CDR3 coding sequence is TGTGCCAGCAGCGCACGGACGGCCCCCCTGACGACCCAGTACTTC.

The CDR3 DNA is TGTGCCAGCAGCGTAGGGACAGGGGAGGGCTATGGCTACACCTTC. Protein: CASSVGTGEGYGYTF. V usage is TRBV9 and J usage is TRBJ1-2, with 9 bases fitting TRBD1. J was trimmed by 4 bases and V by 0 bases; bases with no gene match: 4. The CDR3 contains 15 residues. CDR1 is SGDLS and CDR2 is YYNGEE in the germline V gene.

V usage is TRBV5-1 and J usage is TRBJ1-1; D is possibly TRBD1 (6 bases). V gave up 0 bases and J gave up 9 bases, with 12 bases separating them. The length of the CDR3 is 13 residues. CDR1 is SGHRS and CDR2 is YFSETQ in the germline V gene. For the CDR3, the DNA is TGCGCCAGCAGCTTGGAAAGGGGGGGCAAAGCTTTCTTT. This gives the protein CASSLERGGKAFF.

The V call is TRBV19, the J call TRBJ1-1; 7 bases fit TRBD1. The length of the CDR3 is 12 residues. Germline V gives CDR1 LNHDA, CDR2 SQIVND (reference sequence). V trimming: 5 bases; J trimming: 10 bases; junction bases outside the gene matches: 7. The DNA of the CDR3 is TGTGCCAGTAGTCCCGACAGGGTTGGAGCTTTCTTT. Encoded protein: CASSPDRVGAFF. The complete variable domain, with remaining parts taken from reference TRBV19 and TRBJ1-1, reads DGGITQSPKYLFRKEGQNVTLSCEQNLNHDAMYWYRQDPGQGLRLIYYSQIVNDFQKGDIAEGYSVSREKKESFPLTVTSAQKNPTAFYLCASSPDRVGAFFGQGTRLTVV.

This clone was observed once. The chain combines TRBV9 with TRBJ2-2, with D perhaps being TRBD1 or TRBD2 (6 bases each). V was trimmed by 5 bases and J by 5 bases, leaving 10 bases between them. The CDR3 loop spans 13 amino acids. The germline V gene has CDR1 SGDLS and CDR2 YYNGEE. CDR3 DNA: TGTGCCAGCAGTCCGGGGGCAACCGGGGAGCTGTTTTTT. Translation gives CASSPGATGELFF.

This chain connects TRBV15 to TRBJ2-1, with TRBD2 matching over 9 bases. The V segment lost 6 bases and the J segment 8 bases; nucleotides outside the gene matches: 8. The CDR3 length is 14 residues. Germline V gene data show CDR1 as LNHNV and CDR2 as YYDKDF (reference sequence). The CDR3 coding sequence is TGTGCCACCAGACCTGGCGGGGGGGCCGATGAGCAGTTCTTC. Translating gives CATRPGGGADEQFF.

The genes are TRBV25-1 and TRBJ1-2; D is unclear. The germline V and J ends were trimmed by 2 bases and 1 base, with 8 bases remaining between them. The CDR3 loop spans 14 amino acids. Germline V gives CDR1 MGHDK, CDR2 SYGVNS. The CDR3: CASSEGLFNYGYTF. DNA of the CDR3: TGTGCCAGCAGTGAAGGACTTTTTAACTATGGCTACACCTTC.

The chain recombines TRBV5-8 with TRBJ1-5; tentatively, D is TRBD1 (6 bases). The CDR3 is made up of 15 amino acids. The germline gives CDR1 SGHTS, CDR2 YDEGEE. Deletions cut 4 bases from V and 0 bases from J, with 11 bases between. The CDR3 coding sequence is TGTGCCAGCAGCCAGGACAGAAATAGCAATCAGCCCCAGCATTTT. Encoded protein: CASSQDRNSNQPQHF.